This T cell receptor (beta chain) was sequenced in a study of cytomegalovirus exposure and HLA in healthy donors. Points from the study as a whole: A missense DCLRE1C variant was associated with V- and J-gene trimming of TCR beta chains in a later analysis, and an independent cohort replicated the association.

Researchers ran the PCR with 60 Vbeta and 13 Jbeta primers. Here immunoSEQ multiplex PCR was the method, and the copy in TCRdb shows in-frame clones only, minus some. The data contain roughly 84,000 clones, approximately 79% of them singletons. Comment on this clone: The antigen remains unidentified. One junction end does not reproduce the germline sequence, and a read error may be involved.

Germline CDR1 reads SGDLS; CDR2 reads YYNGEE. The CDR3 sequence is 15 residues long. The clonotype comes from a human donor in good health. Material: PBMCs. This sequence joins TRBV9 and TRBJ1-5, with 9 bases identical to TRBD1. The CDR3 region has the DNA TGTGCCAGCAGCCCCAGTGGGGACAGGGCTCAGCCCCAGAATTTT. Its protein product is CASSPSGDRAQPQNF.